Listed below are T cell receptor beta chains from one sample, sequenced in a study of PD-L1 blockade in urothelial cancer. Method: immunoSEQ multiplex PCR; TCRdb's copy keeps in-frame clones and lacks some. Among tens of thousands of clones listed, about 83% were seen once. Specimen: PBMCs, collected around atezolizumab (anti-PD-L1) treatment. These receptors all stem from a man aged 55 to 70 with urothelial cancer. CDR3s include the opening cysteine and the closing phenylalanine or tryptophan. Fields, in order: J gene, V gene, CDR3 protein.

>TRBJ2-1|TRBV28
CASSFREDEQFF
>TRBJ1-6|TRBV7-8
CASSPTGRGIPGPLHF
>TRBJ1-4|TRBV5-1
CASRPRGSTNEKLFF
>TRBJ1-1|TRBV6-6
CASSYPTGRGTEAFF
>TRBJ2-2|TRBV7-3
CASSPDYRTGELFF
>TRBJ1-1|TRBV6-4
CASRRDRENTEAFF
>TRBJ2-1|TRBV19
CASSTDMAGGSLDEQFF
>TRBJ2-5|TRBV11-1
CASSPRGLAGGQKTQYF
>TRBJ1-3|TRBV6-5
CASSYSQRSSGNTIYF
>TRBJ1-2|TRBV7-6
CASSTHLNYGYTF
>TRBJ1-1|TRBV6-1
CASSELQGFPAFF
>TRBJ2-2|TRBV9
CASSPTGAGPNTGELFF
>TRBJ2-1|TRBV10-1
CASSEWREGNEQFF
>TRBJ1-5|TRBV2
CASDAGGRGAQHF
>TRBJ2-3|TRBV7-2
CASSFAGEDTQYF
>TRBJ1-2|TRBV6-5
CASTSDRTRGYGYTF
>TRBJ1-6|TRBV30
CAWTQGGVAYNSPLHF
>TRBJ1-1|TRBV28
CASSPPFTEAFF
>TRBJ2-6|TRBV7-3
CASSLQTNRGPGANVLTF
>TRBJ2-3|TRBV18
CASSVSTDTQYF
>TRBJ1-3|TRBV30
CAGGVGAGGNTIYF
>TRBJ2-3|TRBV11-3
CASSRTEQTDTQYF
>TRBJ2-7|TRBV19
CASSTGQGAYEQYF
>TRBJ2-2|TRBV2
CASFTGTGQTGELFF
>TRBJ2-4|TRBV6-5
CASSRLAGVSNIQYF
>TRBJ2-4|TRBV4-3
CASSQETRGLRKNIQYF
>TRBJ2-3|TRBV2
CASSGSARGTQYF
>TRBJ1-1|TRBV4-1
CASSQSTGGYENTEAFF
>TRBJ2-3|TRBV5-1
CASSPSGSTDTQYF
>TRBJ2-2|TRBV28
CASSKRKTGELFF
>TRBJ2-7|TRBV18
CASSPSSYEQYF